These T cell receptor beta chains were read from a single sample in a study of T-cell memory formation after mild COVID-19. TCRdb re-analysed the 5' RACE reads in MiXCR, keeping a single row per CDR3 protein. Of 68,000 or so distinct CDR3 sequences listed, over 15% are singletons. Sequenced input: PBMCs or a T cell subset sorted from them (not recorded which). These receptors were collected from an adult woman who had mild COVID-19 (a few samples of this study predate the infection). Cell type and time point are not known. Each CDR3 is given without its conserved first and last residue. The order of the fields is J gene, D gene, V gene, CDR3 protein. The D gene is left open where the match is weak.

TRBJ2-1	NA	TRBV5-1	ASSTDAYNEQF
TRBJ2-3	TRBD1	TRBV7-2	ASSSLWTGSDTQY
TRBJ2-1	NA	TRBV20-1	SARPQSRGNEQF
TRBJ2-7	TRBD2	TRBV6-5	ASVSGGSYEQY
TRBJ1-4	NA	TRBV6-2/TRBV6-3	ASKRDEATNEKLF
TRBJ2-1	TRBD1	TRBV19	ASRQGARFEQF
TRBJ2-5	TRBD1	TRBV15	ATSDPGTERTQY
TRBJ2-7	NA	TRBV14	ASSEAEEPGLEQY
TRBJ2-7	NA	TRBV2	ASSGGVSYEQY
TRBJ2-1	NA	TRBV7-9	ASSSGGHDGDEQF
TRBJ2-7	TRBD2	TRBV7-8	ASSFLAGPYEQY
TRBJ2-1	NA	TRBV7-6	ASSSTYNEQF
TRBJ2-3	TRBD1	TRBV12-3/TRBV12-4	ASSSSGTGGDTQY
TRBJ1-1	TRBD1	TRBV20-1	SAREGGIEAF
TRBJ2-1	NA	TRBV11-2	ASSLVASDEQF
TRBJ2-3	TRBD2	TRBV6-5	ASIINLAGKTDTQY
TRBJ2-7	TRBD1	TRBV6-2/TRBV6-3	AIRQGVHEQY
TRBJ2-7	NA	TRBV7-7	ASSLDVSEEQY
TRBJ2-1	TRBD1	TRBV13	ASSSYRGYNEGQF
TRBJ2-7	NA	TRBV7-6	ASSPTAGPYEQY
TRBJ1-1	NA	TRBV6-5	ASREGLLNTEAF
TRBJ1-3	TRBD1	TRBV7-9	ASSSTDGTASGNTIY
TRBJ2-7	TRBD2	TRBV27	ASSSGTGGIKQY
TRBJ2-6	NA	TRBV6-1	ASSEGTGANVLT
TRBJ2-3	NA	TRBV5-4	ASSPERLWTTDTQY
TRBJ2-1	NA	TRBV11-2	ASSNPGQRNEQF
TRBJ1-1	NA	TRBV4-2	ASSPRTGAEAF
TRBJ1-1	TRBD1	TRBV7-3	ASSTGGMGTEAF
TRBJ2-1	TRBD2	TRBV7-2	ASSLWGGLAGGSSYNEQF
TRBJ2-1	NA	TRBV20-1	SARARDSSYNEQF
TRBJ2-1	NA	TRBV24-1	ATSVGDEQF
TRBJ2-7	TRBD2	TRBV4-1	ASSQDPGGASYEQY
TRBJ2-5	TRBD2	TRBV12-3/TRBV12-4	ASGGGREETQY
TRBJ2-1	TRBD2	TRBV11-3	ASSLASGGAFHEQF
NA	TRBD2	TRBV4-1	ASSPGLAGGPMDTQY
TRBJ2-7	NA	TRBV27	ASTHRGPIDEQY
TRBJ1-5	NA	TRBV7-9	ASSSVGQPQH
TRBJ2-2	NA	TRBV20-1	SAKGDTGELF
TRBJ2-1	NA	TRBV9	ASSVQDSYNEQF
TRBJ2-3	TRBD2	TRBV9	ASSVGLAYSTDTQY
TRBJ2-3	TRBD1	TRBV30	AWSLGTGVGDTQY
TRBJ1-5	NA	TRBV6-5	ASSYSTDQPQH
TRBJ1-1	TRBD1	TRBV5-1	ASSSTGFSTEAF
TRBJ1-2	NA	TRBV20-1	SARDPLSSDPRDYGYT
TRBJ2-1	TRBD2	TRBV7-9	ASSPRQREGRGEQF
TRBJ1-1	TRBD1	TRBV15	ATSRVQGATEAF
TRBJ2-1	TRBD1	TRBV7-9	ASSHRDRAYNEQF
TRBJ2-2	NA	TRBV9	ASSASSTGELF
TRBJ2-5	TRBD2	TRBV4-1	ASSHADTSGEETQY
TRBJ1-1	NA	TRBV12-3/TRBV12-4	ASSPPKGMNTEAF
TRBJ2-4	NA	TRBV29-1	SVEPPGKNIQY
TRBJ2-5	NA	TRBV7-6	ASSTSAGYQETQY
TRBJ2-5	NA	TRBV24-1	ATSALDGQETQY